This T cell receptor (beta chain) was documented in a study of T cell changes during pregnancy in multiple sclerosis. TCRdb's copy holds only in-frame clones and misses some; the assay was immunoSEQ multiplex PCR. This table has 75,000 to 90,000 clones, over 85% appearing once. Sequenced material: CD4+ T cells from peripheral blood mononuclear cells, taken before pregnancy. The TCR comes from a female donor with multiple sclerosis, enrolled in a pregnancy study.

The CDR3 protein is CASSRDTQETQYF. The CDR3 DNA reads TGTGCCAGCAGCCGGGACACACAAGAGACCCAGTACTTC. The V gene is TRBV7-9, the J gene TRBJ2-5, with a weak D call TRBD1 (6 bases). The germline V and J ends were trimmed by 5 bases and 2 bases, with 9 bases remaining between them. The CDR3 extends over 13 amino acids. CDR1 SEHNR and CDR2 FQNEAQ come from the germline V gene (reference sequence).